Described below is a single T cell receptor beta chain sequence and its context. Its antigen is currently unknown. The donors comprised healthy bone marrow donors. At collection, donors were nominally healthy, but unrecorded immune exposures were probable. V was clipped by 1 base and J by 3 bases, with 11 bases between them. The V gene's germline CDR1 is SGDLS and CDR2 YYNGEE. CDR3 size: 14 residues. The sample comes from a study of cytomegalovirus exposure and HLA in healthy donors. Findings of the study overall: The study recorded over 150 TCR beta chains that were cytomegalovirus-associated. An analysis that was carried out later associated 16,951 TCR beta sequences with HLA alleles at 0.05 false discovery rate.

The PCR ran on 60 Vbeta and 13 Jbeta primers. Some clones are missing from TCRdb's copy, which holds only in-frame ones; the method was immunoSEQ multiplex PCR. The sample consists of roughly 120,000 clones, around 80% of them appearing once. Sequenced material: PBMCs. The receptor was derived from a woman aged 55-70 years in good health and CMV-seropositive. The chain uses TRBV9 and TRBJ2-7; unclear D gene. Here the CDR3 reads CASSVYPTGYEQYF. The DNA for the CDR3 is TGTGCCAGCAGCGTATACCCCACCGGCTACGAGCAGTACTTC.